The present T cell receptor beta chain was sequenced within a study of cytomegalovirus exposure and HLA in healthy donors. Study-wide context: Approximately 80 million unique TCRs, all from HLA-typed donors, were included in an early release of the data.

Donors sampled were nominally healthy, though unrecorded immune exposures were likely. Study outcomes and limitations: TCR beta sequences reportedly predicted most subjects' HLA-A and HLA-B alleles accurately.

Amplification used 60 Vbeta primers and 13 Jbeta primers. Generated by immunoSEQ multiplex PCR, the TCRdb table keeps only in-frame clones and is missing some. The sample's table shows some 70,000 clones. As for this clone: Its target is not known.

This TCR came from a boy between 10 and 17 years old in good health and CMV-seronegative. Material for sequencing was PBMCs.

CDR3 bases: TGTGCCAGCAGCTTAGGGGGGACAGGAGGCGAGCAGTACTTC. Protein sequence: CASSLGGTGGEQYF. The chain has TRBV7-6 and TRBJ2-7, with 8 bases lining up with TRBD1. The CDR3 has 14 residues. J gave up 6 bases and V 1 base, and 5 bases lay outside the gene matches. CDR1 and CDR2 from the germline V gene are SGHVS and FNYEAQ.